Included here is one T cell receptor beta chain sequence, with context. These data are taken from a study of T cell responses to AZD1222 COVID-19 vaccine. Sequencing used immunoSEQ multiplex PCR; TCRdb keeps in-frame clones, though not all of them. The sample includes roughly 150,000 clones, roughly nine tenths of them seen just once. The germline gives CDR1 MDHEN, CDR2 SYDVKM. The CDR3 totals 14 residues. Trimming removed 8 bases from V and 8 bases from J; junction bases left unmatched: 8. The chain carries TRBV28 and TRBJ2-1; 11 bases map to TRBD2. The sequencing here drew on peripheral blood, taken after recovery from COVID-19. The TCR originated in an adult who had recovered from COVID-19. The DNA of the CDR3 is TGTGCCAGCGTCCCACTAGCGGGAGAGGATGAGCAGTTCTTC. It is translated as CASVPLAGEDEQFF.